This T cell receptor (beta chain) was identified during a study of CXCR3-negative and CXCR3-positive naive CD8 T cells. Germline CDR1 is SGHTA and CDR2 is FQGNSA. The CDR3 extends over 14 amino acids. The TRB cDNA libraries were prepared by 5' RACE with UMI labels. TCRdb re-called the 5' RACE reads, yielding one record per CDR3 amino acid sequence without DNA. Here the sample table reports around 48,000 distinct CDR3 sequences. Material: memory CD8+ T cells from blood. This clonotype was obtained from a human donor in good health. Some clones in this sample may be carry-over from other donors' samples. This sequence joins TRBV7-2 and TRBJ1-3. CDR3 residues: CASSLGISGNTIYF. Filled out from reference TRBV7-2 and TRBJ1-3, the complete variable domain reads GAGVSQSPSNKVTEKGKDVELRCDPISGHTALYWYRQSLGQGLEFLIYFQGNSAPDKSGLPSDRFSAERTGGSVSTLTIQRTQQEDSAVYLCASSLGISGNTIYFGEGSWLTVV.